One T cell receptor beta chain is described in this entry. Its cognate antigen is unknown. The V gene's germline CDR1 is SEHNR and CDR2 FQNEAQ (reference sequence). V was clipped by 7 bases and J by 6 bases; unmatched bases: 13. This CDR3 region has 15 residues. The sample belongs to a study of OX40 agonist ivuxolimab in advanced cancers. Study conclusions and caveats: Among the lowest levels of clonal expansion were found in partial responders at 0.1-3.0 mg/kg.

TCRdb keeps only in-frame clones here, not all; method: immunoSEQ multiplex PCR. The data contain some 54,000 clones, less than 90% of them seen just once; the ten biggest clones take up 6.7%. The TCR sequence derives from an adult with an advanced solid tumor such as melanoma, head and neck, liver or kidney cancer. This specimen consisted of CD4+ or CD8+ T cells sorted from blood, obtained in a trial of the OX40 agonist ivuxolimab. V and J are TRBV7-9 and TRBJ1-2; 8 bases align to TRBD1. CDR3 sequence reads: CASTPPGQGTNGYTF. In DNA form, the CDR3 reads TGTGCCAGCACCCCGCCCGGACAGGGTACGAATGGCTACACCTTC.